This T cell receptor beta chain is from a study of blood T cell repertoires in COVID-19. The overall study: The United States, Italy and Spain provided the acute and convalescent COVID-19 samples.

This clone was recorded only once. This CDR3 is built from 14 residues. In germline, CDR1 is MGHRA, CDR2 YSYEKL. Trimming cost V 6 bases and J 6 bases; bases outside gene matches: 9. How the authors handled the data: The authors estimated nucleated cell counts from reference gene primer amplification. This table comes from immunoSEQ multiplex PCR, and its TCRdb copy is limited to in-frame clones, with some not included. V and J calls and clone size are copied from that table; D and trimming were computed from the DNA. Seen here are 150,000 to 200,000 clones, nearly 90% observed once, and the top ten hold about a fifth.

The sequence was collected from a man aged 55 to 70 with active or convalescent COVID-19. This rearrangement joins TRBV4-1 to TRBJ1-2, with 8 bases lining up with TRBD1. Sequencing was done on a sample of peripheral blood. CDR3 sequence reads: CASRATGGAHGYTF. CDR3 bases: TGCGCCAGCAGGGCTACAGGGGGTGCTCATGGCTACACCTTC.